A single sample gave rise to the 27 T cell receptor beta chains below, sequenced in a study of resident and recirculating memory T cells in vitiligo. The protocol was immunoSEQ multiplex PCR, while the TCRdb copy is restricted to in-frame clones and leaves out a portion. The data contain tens of thousands of clones, approximately 91% of them singletons. Sequencing was carried out using blood. The receptors come from a male donor with vitiligo.

The gene calls are TRBV18 and TRBJ1-1; D perhaps matches TRBD1 (6 bases). This CDR3 contains 14 residues. Trimming pared 1 base from V and 3 bases from J, leaving 9 bases between. Germline V CDR1 and CDR2: KGHSH, LQKENI. CDR3 in DNA: TGTGCCAGCTCACCACGGGACACTGACACTGAAGCTTTCTTT. Residues: CASSPRDTDTEAFF.

This chain uses TRBV4-1 with TRBJ2-1; a weak D match, TRBD1 (5 bases). The CDR3 covers 16 residues. Germline V gene data show CDR1 as MGHRA and CDR2 as YSYEKL. V lost 0 bases to trimming and J lost 2 bases, with 11 bases between them. The CDR3, as DNA: TGCGCCAGCAGCCAAGATCCTACAGGAACCTACAATGAGCAGTTCTTC. Its translation: CASSQDPTGTYNEQFF.

V and J are TRBV11-2 and TRBJ2-7, with 13 bases that match TRBD2. Germline V lookup: CDR1 SGHAT, CDR2 FQNNGV. This CDR3 has 14 residues. V gave up 5 bases and J gave up 4 bases; unmatched junction bases: 2. The DNA for the CDR3 is TGTGCCAGCAGCCTGACTAGCGGGGGGTACGAGCAGTACTTC. It codes for CASSLTSGGYEQYF.

The V gene is TRBV2, the J gene TRBJ1-6; D is unclear. Germline CDR1 is SNHLY and CDR2 is FYNNEI. The CDR3 length is 12 residues. V gave up 8 bases and J gave up 11 bases, with 13 bases separating them. As DNA, the CDR3 is TGTGCCAGCCTACCTTCCGCTCCACCCCTCCACTTT. Its protein product is CASLPSAPPLHF. Combining the CDR3 with reference TRBV2 and TRBJ1-6 gives the whole variable domain EPEVTQTPSHQVTQMGQEVILRCVPISNHLYFYWYRQILGQKVEFLVSFYNNEISEKSEIFDDQFSVERPDGSNFTLKIRSTKLEDSAMYFCASLPSAPPLHFGNGTRLTVT.

This chain connects TRBV23-1 to TRBJ2-2, with 10 bases fitting TRBD2. TRBV23-1 is labeled an ORF, and its function is uncertain. The CDR3 runs 19 residues. The junction had 15 bases not matched to a gene; V was cut back by 6 bases and J by 2 bases. The CDR3 protein is CASRTPGLAGANNTGELFF. The CDR3 bases are TGCGCCAGCAGGACCCCTGGGCTAGCGGGGGCAAACAACACCGGGGAGCTGTTTTTT.

The chain employs TRBV9 and TRBJ1-2; a weak D match, TRBD1 (6 bases). Between the trimmed V and J ends, which lost 3 bases and 6 bases, there was a span of 27 bases. The CDR3 extends over 18 amino acids. Germline-derived CDR1 and CDR2 are SGDLS and YYNGEE. The CDR3 protein is CASSAASFGGQGADGYTF. CDR3 nucleotides: TGTGCCAGCAGCGCAGCATCCTTCGGGGGGCAAGGGGCGGATGGCTACACCTTC.

V and J are TRBV7-3 and TRBJ2-1; a possible D gene is TRBD1 (6 bases). The CDR3 contains 16 residues. Germline V gene data show CDR1 as SGHTA and CDR2 as FQGTGA. V was trimmed by 0 bases and J by 9 bases, leaving 18 bases between them. The CDR3 sequence: CASSLTYRERNGEQFF. CDR3 coding DNA: TGTGCCAGCAGCTTAACCTACAGGGAGAGGAATGGTGAGCAGTTCTTC.

The chain combines TRBV4-1 with TRBJ2-3; tentative D call: TRBD1 (5 bases). Trimming pared 2 bases from V and 3 bases from J, leaving 12 bases between. In germline, CDR1 is MGHRA, CDR2 YSYEKL. The CDR3 spans 15 residues. The CDR3 loop reads CASSQYPSGTDTQYF. In DNA form, the CDR3 reads TGCGCCAGCAGCCAATACCCTTCAGGGACAGATACGCAGTATTTT.

V and J are TRBV4-1 and TRBJ2-5; tentative D call: TRBD2 (5 bases). The CDR3 covers 13 residues. The V gene lost 4 bases and the J gene lost 5 bases, with 11 bases spanning the gap. Germline values: CDR1 MGHRA, CDR2 YSYEKL. The CDR3 reads CASSLFGGETQYF. The CDR3, as DNA: TGCGCCAGCAGCCTCTTTGGCGGGGAGACCCAGTACTTC.

The chain uses TRBV6-4 and TRBJ2-1; D not resolved. V lost 6 bases and J 3 bases, leaving 9 bases between the germline ends. The CDR3 length is 13 residues. Germline CDR1 and CDR2: MRHNA and SNTAGT. The CDR3 coding sequence is TGTGCCAGCAGCGCAGACAACTACAATGAGCAGTTCTTC. This translates into CASSADNYNEQFF.

This clone was picked up one time. This sequence joins TRBV6-5 and TRBJ2-1, with 8 positions matching TRBD2. Germline lookup yields CDR1 MNHEY and CDR2 SVGAGI. V lost 5 bases to trimming and J lost 9 bases; unmatched junction nucleotides: 6. The CDR3 contains 13 residues. The CDR3: CASSPGGAGEQFF. The CDR3 DNA is TGTGCCAGCAGTCCCGGGGGGGCTGGTGAGCAGTTCTTC.

V is TRBV7-9 and J is TRBJ2-1, with D possibly being TRBD2 (6 bases). The CDR3 has 13 residues. Looked up from germline, CDR1 is SEHNR and CDR2 is FQNEAQ (reference sequence). V lost 5 bases, J lost 10 bases, and 15 bases lay in between. The CDR3 protein is CASSGRTRGEQFF. The CDR3 DNA reads as TGTGCCAGCAGCGGGAGGACCAGAGGGGAGCAGTTCTTC.

The chain employs TRBV6-5 and TRBJ1-5; tentative D call: TRBD1 (5 bases). CDR3 length equals 15 residues. Germline assignment: CDR1 MNHEY and CDR2 SVGAGI. The V gene lost 4 bases and the J gene lost 6 bases, with 16 bases spanning the gap. CDR3 sequence: CASSSASQGGQPQHF. The DNA of the CDR3 is TGTGCCAGCAGTTCAGCGTCGCAGGGAGGTCAGCCCCAGCATTTT.

Notes on this clone: The junction does not match germline at one end; this may be a read error. The chain joins TRBV9 to TRBJ1-1, with D possibly being TRBD1 (6 bases). From germline, CDR1 is SGDLS and CDR2 YYNGEE. The CDR3 sequence is 15 residues long. The CDR3 spells CASSSLPRDTEPSLF. The CDR3 nucleotides are TGTGCCAGCAGCTCCCTACCCCGGGACACCGAACCGTCTCTCTTT. The full variable domain, completed using reference TRBV9 and TRBJ1-1, is DSGVTQTPKHLITATGQRVTLRCSPRSGDLSVYWYQQSLDQGLQFLIQYYNGEERAKGNILERFSAQQFPDLHSELNLSSLELGDSALYFCASSSLPRDTEPSLFGQGTRLTVV.

The V and J genes are TRBV12-5 and TRBJ1-2; D is unclear. CDR1 LGHNT and CDR2 FRNRAP come from the germline V gene. V gave up 0 bases and J gave up 6 bases, with 20 bases separating them. There are 17 residues in the CDR3. CDR3 loop: CASGLVPRATGLNGYTF. In nucleotides, the CDR3 is TGTGCTAGTGGTTTGGTACCGCGGGCCACTGGTTTAAATGGCTACACCTTC. The whole variable domain, remainder taken from reference TRBV12-5 and TRBJ1-2, is DARVTQTPRHKVTEMGQEVTMRCQPILGHNTVFWYRQTMMQGLELLAYFRNRAPLDDSGMPKDRFSAEMPDATLATLKIQPSEPRDSAVYFCASGLVPRATGLNGYTFGSGTRLTVV.

This clone appeared a single time. The chain carries TRBV15 and TRBJ1-1; D is ambiguous. V was cut by 0 bases and J by 4 bases, with 12 bases left in between. Germline V gene data show CDR1 as LNHNV and CDR2 as YYDKDF (reference sequence). The CDR3 has 15 amino acids. The CDR3, as DNA: TGTGCCACCAGCAGAGATCTACGGGGAGGCACTGAAGCTTTCTTT. This gives the protein CATSRDLRGGTEAFF.

This chain links TRBV7-9 with TRBJ1-4, with 12 bases identical to TRBD1. This CDR3 comprises 19 residues. Germline CDR1 and CDR2: SEHNR and FQNEAQ (reference sequence). Trimming removed 1 base from V and 8 bases from J; junction bases left unmatched: 14. CDR3 loop: CASSLGAGTGGRADEKLFF. The CDR3 DNA follows: TGTGCCAGCAGCTTAGGGGCCGGGACAGGGGGCCGGGCGGACGAAAAACTGTTTTTT.

CDR3 protein: CASRQGTEAFF. The CDR3 bases are TGCGCCAGCAGGCAGGGCACTGAAGCTTTCTTT. The rearrangement uses TRBV5-1 and TRBJ1-1; D possibly corresponds to TRBD1 (5 bases). Deletions cut 5 bases from V and 4 bases from J, with 6 bases between. CDR3 length: 11 amino acids. Germline V gene sequence: CDR1 SGHRS, CDR2 YFSETQ.

The rearrangement joins TRBV7-9 to TRBJ1-2, with 8 bases identical to TRBD1. V was clipped by 1 base and J by 4 bases; unmatched bases: 5. The CDR3 has 15 amino acids. Germline V gene data show CDR1 as SEHNR and CDR2 as FQNEAQ (reference sequence). In DNA form, the CDR3 reads TGTGCCAGCAGCTTAGGGGCAGGGGGCGGCTATGGCTACACCTTC. Translation gives CASSLGAGGGYGYTF.

V gene TRBV19 combines with J gene TRBJ1-2; a possible D gene is TRBD1 (6 bases). This CDR3 has 13 residues. Trimming removed 5 bases at V and 14 bases at J, with 21 bases between. Germline loops: CDR1 LNHDA, CDR2 SQIVND (reference sequence). CDR3 coding DNA: TGTGCCAGTAGTCCCACAGGGCGGGGGGCGCATACCTTC. Translating it yields CASSPTGRGAHTF.

The chain joins TRBV5-1 to TRBJ2-3; TRBD2 matches at 10 bases. The CDR3 extends over 16 amino acids. CDR1 is SGHRS and CDR2 is YFSETQ in the germline V gene. V lost 3 bases, J lost 2 bases, and 6 bases stayed unmatched. CDR3 in amino acids: CASSSTAGGLTDTQYF. Here the CDR3 DNA reads TGCGCCAGCAGCTCCACAGCGGGGGGGCTCACAGATACGCAGTATTTT.

The V gene is TRBV6-4, the J gene TRBJ2-2, with a weak D call TRBD2 (5 bases). The CDR3 contains 18 residues. CDR1 MRHNA and CDR2 SNTAGT come from the germline V gene. The V and J ends lost 0 bases and 4 bases respectively, with 18 bases between them. This chain's CDR3 is CASSDSGSFGEGTGELFF. The CDR3 nucleotides read TGTGCCAGCAGTGACTCGGGGTCATTCGGGGAAGGCACCGGGGAGCTGTTTTTT.

A remark on this clone: An end of the junction differs from the germline gene, which may be a read error. V usage is TRBV2 and J usage is TRBJ1-2; weak D call: TRBD1 (5 bases). Per the germline V gene, CDR1 is SNHLY and CDR2 is FYNNEI. CDR3 length: 9 amino acids. CDR3 in DNA: TGTGCCACTCTCTGGGACTTTCCCTTC. It translates to CATLWDFPF.

The CDR3 nucleotides read TGTGCCAGCAGGCCTGTGGGGAGCTACGAGCAGTACTTC. Translation: CASRPVGSYEQYF. V is TRBV7-2 and J is TRBJ2-7, with a weak D call TRBD2 (5 bases). The germline V gene has CDR1 SGHTA and CDR2 FQGNSA. The CDR3 sequence is 13 residues long. Trimming shortened V by 6 bases and J by 3 bases, and 12 bases separated the two germline ends.

This sequence joins TRBV6-5 and TRBJ2-3; weak D call: TRBD1 (6 bases). CDR1 is MNHEY, CDR2 SVGAGI, per germline. Trimming stripped 7 bases from V and 2 bases from J, with 16 bases between. The CDR3 consists of 15 residues. For the CDR3, the DNA is TGTGCCAGCACCGACAGGTGGGGGAACACAGATACGCAGTATTTT. Translating it yields CASTDRWGNTDTQYF.

V and J are TRBV7-2 and TRBJ1-2, with unresolved D. There are 15 residues in the CDR3. Germline assignment: CDR1 SGHTA and CDR2 FQGNSA. The ends were cut back, 5 bases at V and 7 bases at J, with 20 bases in the middle. The CDR3 DNA is TGTGCCAGCAGCCAAGAAGTATCCGACTCGGTTGGCTACACCTTC. It codes for CASSQEVSDSVGYTF.

The rearrangement joins TRBV30 to TRBJ1-2; TRBD1 aligns across 10 bases. The length of the CDR3 is 14 residues. Germline lookup yields CDR1 GTSNPN and CDR2 SVGIG (reference sequence). Trimming took 6 bases from V and 5 from J; bases not matched to a gene: 9. Here the CDR3 reads CACALTGGIYGYTF. DNA for the CDR3: TGTGCCTGCGCCTTGACAGGGGGCATTTATGGCTACACCTTC.